The T cell receptor beta chain described here comes from a study of blood T cells in healthy people across ages. This clonotype has ten or more counts. Its antigen is unknown. This clone may be a read error of a much larger clone one base away. This CDR3 comprises 17 residues. Germline V gene sequence: CDR1 MNHNY, CDR2 SVGAGI (reference sequence). Study-wide findings and caveats: The CMV status of each donor remained undetermined, and this could have confounded shifts in expanded clonotypes. The study found more naive CD4+ cells and higher diversity in long-lived than aged donors.

A second PCR, run for roughly 7 to 12 cycles, used a sample-barcoded 5' primer plus a J-beta primer mix. TCRdb reprocessed the 5' RACE reads via MiXCR and lists one record per CDR3 protein. The sample lists about 1.4 million distinct CDR3 sequences; approximately 59% were seen once. This chain uses TRBV6-6 with TRBJ2-1, with 10 bases matching TRBD2. The DNA matches TRBJ2-7 better at its end, which makes the J call doubtful. The sequence was obtained from a young man in good health. Sequenced material: blood. CDR3 coding DNA: TGTGCCAGCAGTTACTCGGGGCTAGCGGGAGCCTACAATGAGCAGTACTTC. This sequence encodes CASSYSGLAGAYNEQYF.